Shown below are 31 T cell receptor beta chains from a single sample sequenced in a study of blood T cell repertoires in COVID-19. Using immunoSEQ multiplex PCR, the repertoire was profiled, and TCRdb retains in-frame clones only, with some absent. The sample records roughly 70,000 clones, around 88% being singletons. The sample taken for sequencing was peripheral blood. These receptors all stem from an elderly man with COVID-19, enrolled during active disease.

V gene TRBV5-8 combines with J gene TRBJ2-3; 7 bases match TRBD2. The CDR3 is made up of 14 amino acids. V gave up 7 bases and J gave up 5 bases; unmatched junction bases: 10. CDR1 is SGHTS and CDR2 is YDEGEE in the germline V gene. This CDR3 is CASGRGYTQDTQYF. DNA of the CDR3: TGTGCCAGCGGGAGGGGCTATACCCAAGATACGCAGTATTTT.

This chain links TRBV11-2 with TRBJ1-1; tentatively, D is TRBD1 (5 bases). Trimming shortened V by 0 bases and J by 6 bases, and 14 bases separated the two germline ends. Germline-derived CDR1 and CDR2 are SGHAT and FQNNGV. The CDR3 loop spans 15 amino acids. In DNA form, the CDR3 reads TGTGCCAGCAGCTTAGATCTGGGGGGAGAGGCTGAAGCTTTCTTT. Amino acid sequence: CASSLDLGGEAEAFF.

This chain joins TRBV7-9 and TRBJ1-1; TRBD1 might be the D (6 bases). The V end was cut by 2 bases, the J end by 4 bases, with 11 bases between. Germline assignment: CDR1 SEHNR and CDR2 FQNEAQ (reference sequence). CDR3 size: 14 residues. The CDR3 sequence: CASSLTQGSTEAFF. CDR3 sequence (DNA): TGTGCCAGCAGCTTAACCCAGGGGAGCACTGAAGCTTTCTTT.

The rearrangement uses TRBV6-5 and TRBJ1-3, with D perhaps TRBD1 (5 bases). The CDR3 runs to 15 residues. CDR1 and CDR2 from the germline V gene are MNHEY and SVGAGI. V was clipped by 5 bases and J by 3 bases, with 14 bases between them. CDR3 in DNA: TGTGCCAGCAGTCGGGGGACCCGGAATGGAAACACCATATATTTT. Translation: CASSRGTRNGNTIYF.

CDR3 DNA: TGTGCCAGCAGGTCCTATAGAGGTGGGAACACTGAAGCTTTCTTT. Encoded protein: CASRSYRGGNTEAFF. The chain joins TRBV3-1 (or the pseudogene TRBV3-2) to TRBJ1-1; D gene unclear. Looked up from germline, CDR1 is LGHDT and CDR2 is YNNKEL (reference sequence). CDR3 length equals 15 residues. Trimming removed 6 bases from V and 1 base from J, with 15 bases in between.

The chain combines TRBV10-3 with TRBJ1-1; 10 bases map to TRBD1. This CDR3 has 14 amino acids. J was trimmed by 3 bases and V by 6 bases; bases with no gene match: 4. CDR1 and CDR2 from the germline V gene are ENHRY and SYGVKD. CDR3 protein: CAIRGQGRDTEAFF. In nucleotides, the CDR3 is TGTGCCATCAGGGGACAGGGGAGGGACACTGAAGCTTTCTTT.

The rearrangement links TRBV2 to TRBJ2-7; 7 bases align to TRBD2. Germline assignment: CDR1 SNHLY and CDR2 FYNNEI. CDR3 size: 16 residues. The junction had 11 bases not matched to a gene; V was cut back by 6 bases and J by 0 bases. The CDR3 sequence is CASRASGGGSSYEQYF. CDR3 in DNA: TGTGCCAGCAGGGCGTCTGGCGGGGGAAGCTCCTACGAGCAGTACTTC.

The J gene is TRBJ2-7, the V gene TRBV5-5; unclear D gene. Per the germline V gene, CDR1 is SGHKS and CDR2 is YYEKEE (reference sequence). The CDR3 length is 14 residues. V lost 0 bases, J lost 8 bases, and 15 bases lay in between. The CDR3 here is CASSLVAQQSKQYF. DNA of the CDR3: TGTGCCAGCAGCTTGGTCGCCCAACAGAGCAAGCAGTACTTC.

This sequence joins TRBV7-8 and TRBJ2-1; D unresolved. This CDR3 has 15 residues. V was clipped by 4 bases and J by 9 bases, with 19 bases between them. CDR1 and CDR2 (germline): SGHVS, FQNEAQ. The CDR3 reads CASSSGWVVGSEQFF. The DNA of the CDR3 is TGTGCCAGCAGCTCTGGGTGGGTCGTGGGCAGTGAGCAGTTCTTC.

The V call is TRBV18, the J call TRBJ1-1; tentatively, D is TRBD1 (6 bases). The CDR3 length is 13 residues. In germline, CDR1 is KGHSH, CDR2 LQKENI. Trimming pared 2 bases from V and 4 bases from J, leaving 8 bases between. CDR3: CASSPGGFTEAFF. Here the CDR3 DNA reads TGTGCCAGCTCACCAGGGGGCTTCACTGAAGCTTTCTTT.

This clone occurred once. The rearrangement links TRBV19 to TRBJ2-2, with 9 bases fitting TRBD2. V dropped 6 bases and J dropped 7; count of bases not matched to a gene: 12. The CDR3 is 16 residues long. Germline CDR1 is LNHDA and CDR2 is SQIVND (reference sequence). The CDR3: CASSRRGSGGFGELFF. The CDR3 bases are TGTGCCAGTAGCCGACGGGGTAGCGGGGGTTTCGGGGAGCTGTTTTTT. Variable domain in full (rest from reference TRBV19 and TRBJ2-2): DGGITQSPKYLFRKEGQNVTLSCEQNLNHDAMYWYRQDPGQGLRLIYYSQIVNDFQKGDIAEGYSVSREKKESFPLTVTSAQKNPTAFYLCASSRRGSGGFGELFFGEGSRLTVL.

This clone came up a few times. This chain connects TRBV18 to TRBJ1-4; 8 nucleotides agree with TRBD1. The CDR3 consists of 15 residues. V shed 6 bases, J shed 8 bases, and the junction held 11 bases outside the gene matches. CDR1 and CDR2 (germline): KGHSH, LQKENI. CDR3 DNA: TGTGCCAGCTCGCAGGGGGCGATAGAAAACGAAAAACTGTTTTTT. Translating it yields CASSQGAIENEKLFF.

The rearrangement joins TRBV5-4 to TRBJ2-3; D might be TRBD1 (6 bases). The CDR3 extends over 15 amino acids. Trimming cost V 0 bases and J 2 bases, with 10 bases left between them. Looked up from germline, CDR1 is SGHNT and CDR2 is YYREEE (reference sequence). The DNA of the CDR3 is TGTGCCAGCAGCTTGGGGACAGTTAACACAGATACGCAGTATTTT. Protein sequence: CASSLGTVNTDTQYF.

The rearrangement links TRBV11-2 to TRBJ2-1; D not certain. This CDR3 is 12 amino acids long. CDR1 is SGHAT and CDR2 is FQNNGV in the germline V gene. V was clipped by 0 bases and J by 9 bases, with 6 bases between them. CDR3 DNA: TGTGCCAGCAGCTTAGACGCCGGTGAGCAGTTCTTC. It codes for CASSLDAGEQFF.

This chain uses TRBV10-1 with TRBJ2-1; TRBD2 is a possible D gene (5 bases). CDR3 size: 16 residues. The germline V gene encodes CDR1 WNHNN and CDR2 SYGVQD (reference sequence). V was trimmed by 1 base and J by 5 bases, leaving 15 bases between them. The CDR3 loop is CASSELEALTDNEQFF. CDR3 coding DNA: TGCGCCAGCAGTGAGTTGGAGGCACTTACGGACAATGAGCAGTTCTTC.

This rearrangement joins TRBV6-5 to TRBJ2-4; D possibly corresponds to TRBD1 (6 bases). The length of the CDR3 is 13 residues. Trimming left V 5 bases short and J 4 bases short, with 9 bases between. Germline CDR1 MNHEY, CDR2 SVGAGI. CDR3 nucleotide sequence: TGTGCCAGCAGTAGGGACAAAAAAAACATTCAGTACTTC. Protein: CASSRDKKNIQYF.

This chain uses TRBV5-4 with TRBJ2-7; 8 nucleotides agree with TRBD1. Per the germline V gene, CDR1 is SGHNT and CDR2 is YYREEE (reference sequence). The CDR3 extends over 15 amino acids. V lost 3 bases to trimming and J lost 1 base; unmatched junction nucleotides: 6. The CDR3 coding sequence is TGTGCCAGCAGCTCCCAGGGGGCGAAATCCTACGAGCAGTACTTC. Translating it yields CASSSQGAKSYEQYF. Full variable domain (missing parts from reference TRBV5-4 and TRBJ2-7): ETGVTQSPTHLIKTRGQQVTLRCSSQSGHNTVSWYQQALGQGPQFIFQYYREEENGRGNFPPRFSGLQFPNYSSELNVNALELDDSALYLCASSSQGAKSYEQYFGPGTRLTVT.

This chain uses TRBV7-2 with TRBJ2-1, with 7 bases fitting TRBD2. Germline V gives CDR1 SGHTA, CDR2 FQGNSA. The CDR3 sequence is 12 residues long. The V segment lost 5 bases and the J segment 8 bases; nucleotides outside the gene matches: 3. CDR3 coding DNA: TGTGCCAGCAGCCGGGGGGAACATGAGCAGTTCTTC. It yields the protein CASSRGEHEQFF.

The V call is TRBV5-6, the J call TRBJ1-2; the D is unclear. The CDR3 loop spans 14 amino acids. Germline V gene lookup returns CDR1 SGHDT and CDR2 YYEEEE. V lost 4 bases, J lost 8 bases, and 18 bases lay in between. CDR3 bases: TGTGCCAGCAGCCTCACCCTTGAGGTTGGAGGCTACACCTTC. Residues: CASSLTLEVGGYTF.

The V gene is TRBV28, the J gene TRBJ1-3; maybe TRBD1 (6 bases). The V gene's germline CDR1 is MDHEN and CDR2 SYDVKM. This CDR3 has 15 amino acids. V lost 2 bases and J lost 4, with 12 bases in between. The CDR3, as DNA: TGTGCCAGCAGTTTAGTACAGGGTGAGGGAAACACCATATATTTT. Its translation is CASSLVQGEGNTIYF.

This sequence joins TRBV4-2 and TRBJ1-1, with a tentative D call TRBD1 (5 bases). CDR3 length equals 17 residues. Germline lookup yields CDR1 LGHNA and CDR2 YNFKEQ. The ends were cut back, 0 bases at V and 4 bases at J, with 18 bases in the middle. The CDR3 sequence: CASSQDVRSQGSTEAFF. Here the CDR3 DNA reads TGTGCCAGCAGCCAAGATGTGAGGTCGCAGGGAAGCACTGAAGCTTTCTTT.

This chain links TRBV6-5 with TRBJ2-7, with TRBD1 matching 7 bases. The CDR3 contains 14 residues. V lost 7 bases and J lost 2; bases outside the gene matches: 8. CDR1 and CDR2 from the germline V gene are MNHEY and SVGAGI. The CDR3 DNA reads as TGTGCCAGCACCTCCAACAGGGGCGCCTACGAGCAGTACTTC. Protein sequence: CASTSNRGAYEQYF.

CDR3 amino acids: CASSLDRGKTFYGYTF. DNA of the CDR3: TGCGCCAGCAGCTTAGACAGGGGGAAGACCTTCTATGGCTACACCTTC. V gene TRBV5-1 combines with J gene TRBJ1-2; TRBD1 agrees at 9 bases. Germline V lookup: CDR1 SGHRS, CDR2 YFSETQ. The CDR3 covers 16 residues. Germline trimming cut 2 bases from V and 4 bases from J; bases unmatched to any gene: 9.

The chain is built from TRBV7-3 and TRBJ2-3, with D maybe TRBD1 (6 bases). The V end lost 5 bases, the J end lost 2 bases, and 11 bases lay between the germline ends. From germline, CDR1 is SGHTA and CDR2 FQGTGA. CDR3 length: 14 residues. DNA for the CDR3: TGTGCCAGCAGCCCTGGACAGCTCACAGATACGCAGTATTTT. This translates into CASSPGQLTDTQYF.

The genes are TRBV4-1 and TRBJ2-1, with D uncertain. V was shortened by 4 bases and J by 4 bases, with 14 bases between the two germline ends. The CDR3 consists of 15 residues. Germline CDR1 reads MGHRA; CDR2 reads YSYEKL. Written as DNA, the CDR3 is TGCGCCAGCAGCCTAGCCTCCTTCGGATACAATGAGCAGTTCTTC. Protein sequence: CASSLASFGYNEQFF.

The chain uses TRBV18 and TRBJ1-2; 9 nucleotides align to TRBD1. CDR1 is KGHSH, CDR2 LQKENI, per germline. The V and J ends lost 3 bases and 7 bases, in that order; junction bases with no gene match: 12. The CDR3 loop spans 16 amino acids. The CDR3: CASSPMMGQGGAGYTF. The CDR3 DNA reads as TGTGCCAGCTCACCGATGATGGGACAGGGTGGTGCTGGCTACACCTTC.

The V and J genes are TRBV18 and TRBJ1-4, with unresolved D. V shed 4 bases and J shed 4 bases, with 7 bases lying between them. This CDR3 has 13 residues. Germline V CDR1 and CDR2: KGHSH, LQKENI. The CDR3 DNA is TGTGCCAGCTCACTTGGAGTTAATGAAAAACTGTTTTTT. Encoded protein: CASSLGVNEKLFF.

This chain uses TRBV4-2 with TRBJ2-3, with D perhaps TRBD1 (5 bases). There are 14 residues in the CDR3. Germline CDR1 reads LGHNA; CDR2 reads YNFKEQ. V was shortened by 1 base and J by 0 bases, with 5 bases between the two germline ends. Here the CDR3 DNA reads TGTGCCAGCAGCCAAGCAGGGAGCACAGATACGCAGTATTTT. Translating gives CASSQAGSTDTQYF.

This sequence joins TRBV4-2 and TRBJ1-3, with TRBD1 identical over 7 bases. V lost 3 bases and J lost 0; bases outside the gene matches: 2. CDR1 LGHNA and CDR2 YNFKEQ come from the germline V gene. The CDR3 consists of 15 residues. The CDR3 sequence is CASSQGTVSGNTIYF. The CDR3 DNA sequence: TGTGCCAGCAGCCAGGGGACAGTCTCTGGAAACACCATATATTTT.

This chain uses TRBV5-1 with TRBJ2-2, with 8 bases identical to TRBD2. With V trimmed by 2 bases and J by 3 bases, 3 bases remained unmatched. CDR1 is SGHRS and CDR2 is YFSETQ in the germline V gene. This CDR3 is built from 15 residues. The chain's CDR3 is CASSFRGGDTGELFF. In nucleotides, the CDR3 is TGCGCCAGCAGCTTCCGGGGGGGCGACACCGGGGAGCTGTTTTTT.

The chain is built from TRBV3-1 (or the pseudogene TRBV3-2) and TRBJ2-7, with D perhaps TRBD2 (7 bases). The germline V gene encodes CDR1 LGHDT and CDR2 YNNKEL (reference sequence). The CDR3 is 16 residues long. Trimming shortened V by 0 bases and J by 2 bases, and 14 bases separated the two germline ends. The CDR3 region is CASSQDLEGGAYEQYF. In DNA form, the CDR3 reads TGTGCCAGCAGCCAAGATCTGGAGGGGGGGGCCTACGAGCAGTACTTC.